These 8 T cell receptor beta chains originate from one sample sequenced in a study of T cell repertoires in cytomegalovirus infection. TCRdb passed the reads through MiXCR, listing each CDR3 protein once. The sample lists roughly 280,000 distinct CDR3 sequences; roughly 15% were seen once. Sequenced material: PBMCs. These receptors all come from a human donor in good health (CMV status not recorded). Some clones in this sample may be carry-over from other donors' samples.

This clonotype was seen many times. The chain carries TRBV7-2 and TRBJ2-7; D possibly corresponds to TRBD1 (7 bases). Germline V gene data show CDR1 as SGHTA and CDR2 as FQGNSA. CDR3 size: 15 residues. The V end lost 5 bases, the J end lost 6 bases, and 20 bases lay between the germline ends. In DNA form, the CDR3 reads TGTGCCAGCAGCAGCCTCGGAGGGGGCTTCTCCGAGCAGTACTTC. As protein: CASSSLGGGFSEQYF.

As to this clonotype: Since the CDR3 does not end with the conserved phenylalanine or tryptophan, this likely comes from a read error. The chain is built from TRBV6-2 or TRBV6-3 and TRBJ1-1; D remains ambiguous. Trimming took 6 bases from V and 1 from J, leaving 6 bases between them. Germline V gene lookup returns CDR1 MNHEY and CDR2 SVGEGT. This CDR3 region has 12 residues. The CDR3 coding sequence is TGTGCCAGCAGACCCGAGAACACTGAAGCTTTCTAT. Protein: CASRPENTEAFY.

This clonotype was recorded at least ten times. CDR3 sequence: CASSLISDTQYF. In DNA, the CDR3 is TGTGCCAGCAGCTTAATCTCAGATACGCAGTATTTT. The chain has TRBV7-9 and TRBJ2-3; D not certain. Germline V lookup: CDR1 SEHNR, CDR2 FQNEAQ (reference sequence). V lost 2 bases, J lost 4 bases, and 4 bases lay in between. The CDR3 covers 12 residues.

This clonotype was recorded many times. V gene TRBV7-9 combines with J gene TRBJ1-5, with a possible D match to TRBD1 (5 bases). Trimming shortened V by 9 bases and J by 0 bases, and 12 bases separated the two germline ends. The CDR3 sequence is 14 residues long. CDR1 and CDR2 from the germline V gene are SEHNR and FQNEAQ (reference sequence). The CDR3 is CASSDSDSNQPQHF. CDR3 nucleotides: TGTGCCAGTTCCGACAGTGATAGCAATCAGCCCCAGCATTTT.

This clonotype has ten or more counts. This chain joins TRBV4-2 and TRBJ2-7; D may be TRBD2 (5 bases). The germline V gene has CDR1 LGHNA and CDR2 YNFKEQ. V shed 0 bases and J shed 5 bases, with 14 bases lying between them. The CDR3 has 15 residues. The CDR3 here is CASSQETTGFNEQYF. The CDR3 region has the DNA TGTGCCAGCAGCCAAGAAACCACGGGGTTCAACGAGCAGTACTTC.

The table lists this clonotype with many counts. The chain couples TRBV12-3 or TRBV12-4 to TRBJ1-2, with 9 bases identical to TRBD1. The CDR3 is 14 residues long. V lost 6 bases, J lost 2 bases, and 4 bases stayed unmatched. The CDR3 bases are TGTGCCAGCAGGGGGACAGGGTTCAACTATGGCTACACCTTC. Its protein is CASRGTGFNYGYTF.

This clonotype was observed a handful of times. V is TRBV11-1 and J is TRBJ2-7, with a tentative D call TRBD1 (6 bases). Germline CDR1 is SGHAT and CDR2 is FQDESV (reference sequence). The CDR3 spans 13 residues. Trimming took off 2 bases at V and 6 bases at J, with 11 bases between the two ends. In DNA, the CDR3 is TGTGCCAGCAGCTTACAGGGGCCCCTCGAGCAGTACTTC. It yields the protein CASSLQGPLEQYF.

This clonotype was recorded a few times. The chain is built from TRBV4-3 and TRBJ1-2; possibly TRBD1 for D (6 bases). CDR3 length: 14 residues. Trimming cost V 3 bases and J 8 bases, with 16 bases left between them. The V gene's germline CDR1 is LGHNA and CDR2 YSLEER. The CDR3 sequence: CASSQEVGQGGYTF. The CDR3 nucleotides are TGCGCCAGCAGCCAGGAAGTCGGGCAGGGGGGCTACACCTTC.